This T cell receptor beta chain derives from a study of long-term antiretroviral therapy in people with HIV. Study details: In the earliest collections, sampling predates the 2015 immediate-ART recommendation by about a decade.

Study outcomes and limitations: Versus controls, repertoires in people with HIV had narrower CDR3 length ranges. Diversity increased after ART yet remained lower than in transplant donor controls.

With regard to this clone: The antigen is not known.

Trimming took 1 base from V and 2 from J, leaving 13 bases between them. Germline CDR1 and CDR2: SGHRS and YFSETQ. The CDR3 runs 16 residues. Researchers ran immunoSEQ v3.0 at survey level. TCRdb keeps only in-frame clones here, not all; method: immunoSEQ multiplex PCR. The sample lists 19,000 or so clones; 75% to 85% were seen once. At least one PBMC sample before ART and at least two after were required. Sequenced material: unsorted PBMCs, taken 0.2 years after starting antiretroviral therapy. This rearrangement joins TRBV5-1 to TRBJ1-3, with D hard to call. This clonotype originated in a woman in her thirties or forties with HIV. The CDR3 reads CASSLRLGSAGNTIYF. The DNA of the CDR3 is TGCGCCAGCAGCTTGAGGCTGGGGTCTGCTGGAAACACCATATATTTT.